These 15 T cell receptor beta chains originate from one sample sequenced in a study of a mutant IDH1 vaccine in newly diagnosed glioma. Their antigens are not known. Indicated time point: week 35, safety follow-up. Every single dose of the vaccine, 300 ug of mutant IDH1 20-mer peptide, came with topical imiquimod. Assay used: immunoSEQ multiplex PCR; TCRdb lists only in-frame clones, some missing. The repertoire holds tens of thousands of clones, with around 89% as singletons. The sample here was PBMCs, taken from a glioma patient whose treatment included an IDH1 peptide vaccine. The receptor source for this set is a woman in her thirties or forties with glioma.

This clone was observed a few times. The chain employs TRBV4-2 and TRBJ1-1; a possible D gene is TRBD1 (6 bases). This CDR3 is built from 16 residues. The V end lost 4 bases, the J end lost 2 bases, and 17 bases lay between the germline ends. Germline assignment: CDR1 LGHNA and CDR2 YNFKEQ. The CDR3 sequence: CASSRGPGPQNTEAFF. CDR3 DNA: TGTGCCAGCAGCCGGGGGCCAGGGCCTCAAAACACTGAAGCTTTCTTT.

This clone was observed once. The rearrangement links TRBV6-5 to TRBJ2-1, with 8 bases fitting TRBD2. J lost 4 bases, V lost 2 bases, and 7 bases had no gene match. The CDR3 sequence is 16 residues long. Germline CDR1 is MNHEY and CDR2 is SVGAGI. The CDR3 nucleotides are TGTGCCAGCAGTTACCTCAGCGGGAGTGGATACAATGAGCAGTTCTTC. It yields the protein CASSYLSGSGYNEQFF.

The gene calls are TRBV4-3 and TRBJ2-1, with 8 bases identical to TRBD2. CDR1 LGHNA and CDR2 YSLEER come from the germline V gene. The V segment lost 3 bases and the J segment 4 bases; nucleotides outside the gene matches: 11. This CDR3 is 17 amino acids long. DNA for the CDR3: TGCGCCAGCAGCCAGGGTCGCGGACTAGCCATGTACAATGAGCAGTTCTTC. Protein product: CASSQGRGLAMYNEQFF.

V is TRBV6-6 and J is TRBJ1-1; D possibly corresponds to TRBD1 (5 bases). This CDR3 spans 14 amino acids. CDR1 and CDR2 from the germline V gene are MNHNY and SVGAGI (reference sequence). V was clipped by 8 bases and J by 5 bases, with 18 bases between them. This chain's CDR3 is CASLLLGRKTEAFF. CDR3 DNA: TGTGCCAGCTTGTTATTGGGGCGAAAGACTGAAGCTTTCTTT.

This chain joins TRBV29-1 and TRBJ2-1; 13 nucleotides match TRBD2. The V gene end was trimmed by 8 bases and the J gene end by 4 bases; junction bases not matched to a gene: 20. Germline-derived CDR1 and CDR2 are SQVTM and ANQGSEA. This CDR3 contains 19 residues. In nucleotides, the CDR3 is TGCAGCTCCCAAGGGGGACTAGCGGGAATAGGAAAACCGTACAATGAGCAGTTCTTC. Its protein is CSSQGGLAGIGKPYNEQFF.

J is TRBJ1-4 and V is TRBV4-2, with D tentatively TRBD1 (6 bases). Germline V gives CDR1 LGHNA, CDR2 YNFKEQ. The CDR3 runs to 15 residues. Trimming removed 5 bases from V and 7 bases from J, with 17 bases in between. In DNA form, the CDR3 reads TGTGCCAGCAGCGCACGGGACATGGTTGCTGAAAAACTGTTTTTT. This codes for CASSARDMVAEKLFF.

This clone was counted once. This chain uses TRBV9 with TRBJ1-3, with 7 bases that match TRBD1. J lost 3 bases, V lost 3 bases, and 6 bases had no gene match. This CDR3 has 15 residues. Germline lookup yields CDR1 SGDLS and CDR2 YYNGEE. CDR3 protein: CASSAGGNSGNTIYF. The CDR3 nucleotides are TGTGCCAGCAGCGCAGGGGGGAATAGTGGAAACACCATATATTTT.

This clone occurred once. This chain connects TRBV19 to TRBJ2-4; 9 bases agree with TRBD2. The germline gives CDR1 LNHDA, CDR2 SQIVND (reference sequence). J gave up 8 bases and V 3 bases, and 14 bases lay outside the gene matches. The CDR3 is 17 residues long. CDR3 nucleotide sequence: TGTGCCAGTAGTATTATTAGCGGGGGAGGGCCGTCGGACATTCAGTACTTC. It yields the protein CASSIISGGGPSDIQYF. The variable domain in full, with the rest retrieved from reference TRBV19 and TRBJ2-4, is DGGITQSPKYLFRKEGQNVTLSCEQNLNHDAMYWYRQDPGQGLRLIYYSQIVNDFQKGDIAEGYSVSREKKESFPLTVTSAQKNPTAFYLCASSIISGGGPSDIQYFGAGTRLSVL.

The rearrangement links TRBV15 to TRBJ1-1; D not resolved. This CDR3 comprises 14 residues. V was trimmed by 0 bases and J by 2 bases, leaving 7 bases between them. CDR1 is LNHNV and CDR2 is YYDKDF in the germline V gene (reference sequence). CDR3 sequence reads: CATSRDRPNTEAFF. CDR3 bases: TGTGCCACCAGCAGAGATAGGCCAAACACTGAAGCTTTCTTT.

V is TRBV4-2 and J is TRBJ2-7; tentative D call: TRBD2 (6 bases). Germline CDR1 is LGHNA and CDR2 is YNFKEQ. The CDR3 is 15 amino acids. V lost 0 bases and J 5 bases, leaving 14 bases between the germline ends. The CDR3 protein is CASSQEFSGLDEQYF. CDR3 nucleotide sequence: TGTGCCAGCAGCCAAGAGTTTAGCGGCCTAGACGAGCAGTACTTC.

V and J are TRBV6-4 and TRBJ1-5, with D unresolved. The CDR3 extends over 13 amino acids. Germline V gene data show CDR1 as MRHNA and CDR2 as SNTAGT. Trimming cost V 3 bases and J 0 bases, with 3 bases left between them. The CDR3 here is CASSDDSNQPQHF. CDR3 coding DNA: TGTGCCAGCAGTGATGATAGCAATCAGCCCCAGCATTTT.

The CDR3 coding sequence is TGCGCCAGCAGCCTGCAGTTTGGGGGCGAGCAGTACTTC. Its translation: CASSLQFGGEQYF. The chain recombines TRBV5-1 with TRBJ2-7; D assignment may be TRBD1 or TRBD2 (5 bases each). Germline V gives CDR1 SGHRS, CDR2 YFSETQ. The CDR3 extends over 13 amino acids. V dropped 4 bases and J dropped 6 bases, with 14 bases sitting between them.

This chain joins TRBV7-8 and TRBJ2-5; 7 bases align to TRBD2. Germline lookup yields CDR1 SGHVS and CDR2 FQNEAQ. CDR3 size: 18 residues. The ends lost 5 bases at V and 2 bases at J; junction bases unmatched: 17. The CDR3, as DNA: TGTGCCAGCAGCCCCATACTGGGGGGGACCCCGGCACAAGAGACCCAGTACTTC. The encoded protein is CASSPILGGTPAQETQYF.

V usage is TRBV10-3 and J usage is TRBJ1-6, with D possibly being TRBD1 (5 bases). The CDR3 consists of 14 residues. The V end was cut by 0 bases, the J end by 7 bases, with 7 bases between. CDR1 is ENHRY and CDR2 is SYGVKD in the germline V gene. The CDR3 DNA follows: TGTGCCATCAGTGAGTCAGGGGTCAATTCACCCCTCCACTTT. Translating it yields CAISESGVNSPLHF.

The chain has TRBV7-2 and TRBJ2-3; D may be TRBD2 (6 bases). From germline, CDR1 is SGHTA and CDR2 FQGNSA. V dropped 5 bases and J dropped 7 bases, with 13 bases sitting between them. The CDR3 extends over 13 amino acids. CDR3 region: CASSKRLGYTQYF. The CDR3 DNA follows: TGTGCCAGCAGCAAACGACTAGGCTATACGCAGTATTTT.